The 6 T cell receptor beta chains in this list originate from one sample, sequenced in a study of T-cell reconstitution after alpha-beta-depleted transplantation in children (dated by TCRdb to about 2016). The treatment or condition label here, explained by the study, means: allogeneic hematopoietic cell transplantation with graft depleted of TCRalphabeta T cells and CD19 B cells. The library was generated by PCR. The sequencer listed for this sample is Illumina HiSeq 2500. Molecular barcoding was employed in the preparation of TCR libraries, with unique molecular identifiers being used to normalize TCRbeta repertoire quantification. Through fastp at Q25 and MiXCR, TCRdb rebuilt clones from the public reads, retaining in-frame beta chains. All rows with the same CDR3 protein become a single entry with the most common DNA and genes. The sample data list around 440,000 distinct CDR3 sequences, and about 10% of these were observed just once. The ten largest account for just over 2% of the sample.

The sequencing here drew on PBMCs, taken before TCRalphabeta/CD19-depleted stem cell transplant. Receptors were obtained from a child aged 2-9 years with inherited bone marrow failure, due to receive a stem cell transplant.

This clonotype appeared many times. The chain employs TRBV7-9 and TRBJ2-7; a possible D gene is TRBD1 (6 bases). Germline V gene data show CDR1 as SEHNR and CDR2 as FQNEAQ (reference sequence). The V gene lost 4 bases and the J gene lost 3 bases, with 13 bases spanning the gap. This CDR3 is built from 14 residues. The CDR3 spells CASSSNRALYEQYF. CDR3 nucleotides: TGTGCCAGCAGCTCCAACAGGGCACTCTACGAGCAGTACTTC.

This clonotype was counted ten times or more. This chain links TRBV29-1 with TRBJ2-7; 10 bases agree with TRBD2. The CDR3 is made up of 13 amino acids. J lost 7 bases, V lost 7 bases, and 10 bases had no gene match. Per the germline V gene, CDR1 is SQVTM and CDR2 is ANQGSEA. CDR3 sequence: CSATSGRALEQYF. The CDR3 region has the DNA TGCAGCGCTACAAGCGGGAGGGCCTTGGAGCAGTACTTC.

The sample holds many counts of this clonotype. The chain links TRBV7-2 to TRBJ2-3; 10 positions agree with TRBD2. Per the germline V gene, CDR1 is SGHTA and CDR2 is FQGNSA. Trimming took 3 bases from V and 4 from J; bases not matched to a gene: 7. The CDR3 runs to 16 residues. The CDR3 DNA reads TGTGCCAGCAGCTTGGCCCCTAGCGGGAGCGCAGATACGCAGTATTTT. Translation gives CASSLAPSGSADTQYF. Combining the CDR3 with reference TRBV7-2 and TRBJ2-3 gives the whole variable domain GAGVSQSPSNKVTEKGKDVELRCDPISGHTALYWYRQSLGQGLEFLIYFQGNSAPDKSGLPSDRFSAERTGGSVSTLTIQRTQQEDSAVYLCASSLAPSGSADTQYFGPGTRLTVL.

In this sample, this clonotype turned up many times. CDR3 protein: CSARDEIPYNEQFF. CDR3 coding DNA: TGCAGTGCTAGAGACGAGATCCCTTACAATGAGCAGTTCTTC. V is TRBV20-1 and J is TRBJ2-1; no definite D call. CDR3 length: 14 amino acids. The V gene lost 0 bases and the J gene lost 4 bases, with 10 bases spanning the gap. Germline CDR1 DFQATT, CDR2 SNEGSKA (reference sequence).

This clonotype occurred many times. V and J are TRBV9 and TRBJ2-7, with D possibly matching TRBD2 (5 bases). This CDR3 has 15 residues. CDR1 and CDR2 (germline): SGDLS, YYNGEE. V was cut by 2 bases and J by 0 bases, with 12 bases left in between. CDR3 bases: TGTGCCAGCAGCGTTCGGGGTACAAGCTCCTACGAGCAGTACTTC. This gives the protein CASSVRGTSSYEQYF.

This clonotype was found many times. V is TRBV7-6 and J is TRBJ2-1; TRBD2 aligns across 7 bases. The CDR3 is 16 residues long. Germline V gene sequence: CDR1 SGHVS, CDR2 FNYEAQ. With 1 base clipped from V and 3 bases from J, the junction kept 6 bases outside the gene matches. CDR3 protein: CASSLVFGGGYNEQFF. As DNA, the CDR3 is TGTGCCAGCAGCTTAGTTTTTGGCGGGGGCTACAATGAGCAGTTCTTC.